This record looks at one TCR beta chain sequence and its context. Its target is not known. With V trimmed by 2 bases and J by 14 bases, 12 bases remained unmatched. This CDR3 comprises 14 residues. The germline CDR1 and CDR2 sequences are MDHEN and SYDVKM. Expressed TCRB transcripts were sequenced, since all the RNA that had been isolated was reverse transcribed. Naive, central memory and regulatory T cell samples averaged about 3.57 million reads. Method: immunoSEQ multiplex PCR; TCRdb's copy keeps in-frame clones and lacks some. In the table there are around 100,000 clones, 25% to 30% of which are singletons. Every participating donor gave one draw, a heparinised blood sample averaging about 100 mL. Central memory, naive, regulatory and stem cell-like memory CD4+ cells were sorted by CD45RO/CCR7/CD25/CD127/CD95/CD27. These data are taken from a study of beta chain features in type 1 diabetes. The study, taken as a whole, reports: PCR might favor shorter templates, equally in patients and controls. Across all four CD4+ subsets, people with type 1 diabetes showed modestly shorter TCRB CDR3s.

The sequence was obtained from a woman under 30 with type 1 diabetes. The genes are TRBV28 and TRBJ1-1, with 9 bases matching TRBD1. What was sequenced was central memory CD4+ T cells from blood. Written as DNA, the CDR3 is TGTGCCAGCAGTTTAGGGGGACAGGGTTCCCCAGGATTCTTT. This sequence encodes CASSLGGQGSPGFF.